This TCR beta chain originates from a study of T cells in Graves' hyperthyroidism and ophthalmopathy. Notes on the study in general: Model-based prediction identified ophthalmopathy a median about 6 months prior to its onset. Separating ophthalmopathy from stable hyperthyroidism was achieved by a 13 V-J model.

There were TCR beta CDR3 regions amplified from RNA transcripts. The HTBI set primed first-round TCR CDR3 RT-PCR. TCRdb re-derived calls from the multiplex PCR reads in MiXCR, one entry per CDR3 protein. The sample has hundreds of thousands of distinct CDR3 sequences; approximately 14% are singletons. With regard to this clonotype: The antigen is undetermined.

Diagnoses used clinical symptoms, serum thyroxine and TRAb, thyroid ultrasound and orbital computed tomography. Source material for PBMCs was less than 12 ml fresh peripheral blood. The CDR3 length is 15 residues. Germline V gives CDR1 LNHNV, CDR2 YYDKDF (reference sequence). V lost 0 bases and J lost 6, with 15 bases in between. Sequencing was carried out using blood. The TCR sequence derives from a woman in her 30s with Graves' hyperthyroidism that later progressed to Graves' ophthalmopathy. The rearrangement uses TRBV15 and TRBJ2-7; D could derive from TRBD1 or TRBD2 (5 bases each). The CDR3 nucleotides are TGTGCCACCAGCAGAGAAGGCCCGGCAGGGACCGAGCAGTACTTC. This gives the protein CATSREGPAGTEQYF.